This is a list of T cell receptor beta chains from one sample in a study of blood T cell repertoires in COVID-19. Generated by immunoSEQ multiplex PCR, the TCRdb table keeps only in-frame clones and is missing some. Here the sample spans 130,000 or so clones, 80% to 90% being singletons. The sample comprised peripheral blood. The receptors shown here come from a human donor in a cohort sampled during active COVID-19. CDR3s include the opening cysteine and the closing phenylalanine or tryptophan. D genes are given only for firm matches. Size values are once, few and many counts, or a class for expanded clones, and some rows have none.

clone_size d_call j_call v_call cdr3_nt cdr3_aa
- TRBD1 TRBJ1-3 TRBV19 TGTGCCAGTATCTCACAGGGGGCTGATGGAAACACCATATATTTT CASISQGADGNTIYF
- - TRBJ1-2 TRBV19 TGTGCCAGTAGTATTTCGGCAGGGTATGGCTACACCTTC CASSISAGYGYTF
- TRBD1 TRBJ1-4 TRBV6-1 TGTGCCAGCAGTGAACAGGGGGGCACTAATGAAAAACTGTTTTTT CASSEQGGTNEKLFF
- - TRBJ2-1 TRBV6-5 TGTGCCAGCAGCGTTCAGGGGCGGCTTATGAATGAGCAGTTCTTC CASSVQGRLMNEQFF
- - TRBJ2-2 TRBV10-3 TGTGCCATCAGTGAAAACAGGGCGAACACCGGGGAGCTGTTTTTT CAISENRANTGELFF
many - TRBJ1-1 TRBV19 TGTGCCAGTAGTATAAGCCGAGGACAGAGGAACACTGAAGCTTTCTTT CASSISRGQRNTEAFF
- TRBD1 TRBJ2-5 TRBV12-3/TRBV12-4 TGTGCCAGCAGCAGGGACAGGGGGGAGACCCAGTACTTC CASSRDRGETQYF
- TRBD1 TRBJ1-4 TRBV28 TGTGCCAGCAAGGGCCCAGGGACAGGGGGGCGTCTGGGGGAAAAACTGTTTTTT CASKGPGTGGRLGEKLFF
- - TRBJ2-5 TRBV27 TGTGCCAGCAGTCCCCCGTACCAAGAGACCCAGTACTTC CASSPPYQETQYF
- - TRBJ2-1 TRBV7-6 TGTGCCAGCAGCCGACCGGGATTCTACAATGAGCAGTTCTTC CASSRPGFYNEQFF
- TRBD1 TRBJ1-6 TRBV4-1 TGCGCCAGCAGCCAAGAGCCCGACAGGGCTCTCAATTCACCCCTCCACTTT CASSQEPDRALNSPLHF
- TRBD1 TRBJ2-1 TRBV18 TGTGCCAGCTCACCACAGGGACAGGGCCATGAGCAGTTCTTC CASSPQGQGHEQFF
- TRBD2 TRBJ2-3 TRBV19 TGTGCCAGTAGTATCCGGGGGGGGGACACAGATACGCAGTATTTT CASSIRGGDTDTQYF
- - TRBJ2-7 TRBV6-6 TGTGCCAGCAGTTACTCGCGCGGGGCCTACGAGCAGTACTTC CASSYSRGAYEQYF
- TRBD2 TRBJ2-3 TRBV6-5 TGTGCCAGCTGTTGGGTCCACGGGGGGGCAGATACGCAGTATTTT CASCWVHGGADTQYF
- TRBD2 TRBJ2-1 TRBV5-1 TGCGCCAGCAGCTTGCGGGGGGATAGAGTATTGAATGAGCAGTTCTTC CASSLRGDRVLNEQFF